The 22 T cell receptor beta chains below come from one sample, sequenced in a study of cytomegalovirus exposure and HLA in healthy donors (dated by TCRdb to about 2017). The library was prepared using the immunoSEQ multiplex PCR assay. A mixture of 60 forward primers for TCR Vbeta segments and 13 reverse primers for TCR Jbeta segments was used in the multiplex PCR. TCRdb limited this immuneACCESS table to in-frame rearrangements with V and J called. A share of clones is missing; checked studies link under half to unresolved V genes, and the rest is unexplained. The sample contains 55,000 to 70,000 clones, over 60% of them found a single time. About 2.9% of the sample is held by the ten biggest clonotypes. The sample comprised PBMCs. These receptors were taken from a woman in her forties or fifties in good health and CMV-seronegative.

The chain is built from TRBV7-2 and TRBJ2-2, with D possibly matching TRBD2 (6 bases). Germline assignment: CDR1 SGHTA and CDR2 FQGNSA. This CDR3 has 15 residues. V shed 5 bases and J shed 4 bases, with 14 bases lying between them. CDR3 amino acids: CASSPRLASTGELFF. For the CDR3, the DNA is TGTGCCAGCAGCCCACGGCTAGCGAGCACCGGGGAGCTGTTTTTT.

This chain connects TRBV21-1 to TRBJ1-4; TRBD1, the table's D call, lacks a check against the DNA. TRBV21-1 is classified as a pseudogene. This CDR3 has 14 amino acids. CDR3 sequence: CASSKEQNNEKLFF. The DNA of the CDR3 is TGTGCCAGCAGCAAAGAACAAAATAATGAAAAACTGTTTTTT.

This rearrangement joins TRBV9 to TRBJ1-2, with TRBD1 identical over 8 bases. V gave up 0 bases and J gave up 5 bases; unmatched junction bases: 9. Germline V gene data show CDR1 as SGDLS and CDR2 as YYNGEE. CDR3 length equals 16 residues. CDR3: CASSVVIGQGDYGYTF. As DNA, the CDR3 is TGTGCCAGCAGCGTAGTAATAGGACAGGGCGATTATGGCTACACCTTC.

This clone is a singleton in its sample. CDR3 nucleotide sequence: TGTGCCAGCAGCCTCAGACAGGGAGGCACTGAAGCTTTCTTT. This codes for CASSLRQGGTEAFF. V and J are TRBV7-2 and TRBJ1-1; 7 positions match TRBD1. Per the germline V gene, CDR1 is SGHTA and CDR2 is FQGNSA. This CDR3 is 14 amino acids long. V trimming: 5 bases; J trimming: 4 bases; junction bases outside the gene matches: 7.

The V and J genes are TRBV7-9 and TRBJ1-2; TRBD1 is a possible D gene (6 bases). CDR1 is SEHNR, CDR2 FQNEAQ, per germline (reference sequence). CDR3 length equals 12 residues. Between the trimmed V and J ends, which lost 7 bases and 8 bases, there was a span of 14 bases. CDR3 sequence: CASTRDKEGYTF. DNA for the CDR3: TGTGCCAGCACCCGGGACAAGGAAGGCTACACCTTC.

Within the sample, this clone is medium-sized (0.01 to 0.1%). CDR3 DNA: TGCGCCAGCAGCCGATACAGGGGGGCTAATGAAAAACTGTTTTTT. This encodes CASSRYRGANEKLFF. The chain joins TRBV4-3 to TRBJ1-4, with 8 nucleotides matching TRBD1. The CDR3 contains 15 residues. Germline values: CDR1 LGHNA, CDR2 YSLEER. V lost 4 bases and J lost 3; bases outside the gene matches: 4.

A note on this clone: One junction end does not reproduce the germline sequence, and a read error may be involved. CDR3 in DNA: TGTGCTAGCAGCTTAAGGCCCGGGACAGAGAATGAGCAGTTCTTC. Residues: CASSLRPGTENEQFF. The chain couples TRBV7-7 to TRBJ2-1; the match to TRBD1 covers 7 bases. Germline loops: CDR1 SSHAT, CDR2 FNYEAQ (reference sequence). The CDR3 consists of 15 residues. Looking up the rest from reference TRBV7-7 and TRBJ2-1 gives the full variable domain: GAGVSQSPRYKVTKRGQDVTLRCDPISSHATLYWYQQALGQGPEFLTYFNYEAQPDKSGLPSDRFSAERPEGSISTLTIQRTEQRDSAMYRCASSLRPGTENEQFFGPGTRLTVL.

This clone was observed many times. V and J are TRBV10-3 and TRBJ2-2, with 12 bases matching TRBD2. CDR3 length equals 17 residues. V lost 5 bases, J lost 3 bases, and 7 bases stayed unmatched. The V gene's germline CDR1 is ENHRY and CDR2 SYGVKD. CDR3 coding DNA: TGTGCCATCAGTCCGACTAGCGGGAGACGGGACACCGGGGAGCTGTTTTTT. It is translated as CAISPTSGRRDTGELFF.

V is TRBV2 and J is TRBJ1-5, with 8 bases matching TRBD1. This CDR3 has 14 amino acids. Unmatched junction bases numbered 3, after V lost 2 bases and J lost 6 bases. Germline V gene data show CDR1 as SNHLY and CDR2 as FYNNEI. The CDR3 DNA reads as TGTGCCAGCAGTGAACAGGGGGCGGGTCAGCCCCAGCATTTT. It translates to CASSEQGAGQPQHF.

This rearrangement joins TRBV27 to TRBJ2-2; 12 bases line up with TRBD2. Germline CDR1 MNHEY, CDR2 SMNVEV (reference sequence). The CDR3 contains 16 residues. V gave up 7 bases and J gave up 4 bases; unmatched junction bases: 7. The chain's CDR3 is CASKASGRGPTGELFF. CDR3 nucleotides: TGTGCCAGCAAGGCTAGCGGGAGGGGGCCCACCGGGGAGCTGTTTTTT.

Of note for this clone: At one boundary the junction diverges from the germline segment, which might be a read error. V gene TRBV5-1 combines with J gene TRBJ2-7, with a possible D match to TRBD2 (6 bases). The CDR3 has 11 amino acids. CDR1 is SGHRS, CDR2 YFSETQ, per germline. CDR3 sequence reads: CASSLGGTVPF. The CDR3 DNA reads as TGCGCCAGCAGCTTGGGCGGGACGGTTCCCTTC.

This chain links TRBV5-1 with TRBJ2-1, with TRBD2 as a possible D gene (5 bases). Between the trimmed V and J ends, which lost 4 bases and 0 bases, there was a span of 14 bases. The CDR3 is 16 residues long. Germline-derived CDR1 and CDR2 are SGHRS and YFSETQ. The CDR3 spells CASSPGPGSSYNEQFF. The CDR3 DNA is TGCGCCAGCAGCCCCGGTCCGGGGAGCTCCTACAATGAGCAGTTCTTC.

The V call is TRBV6-5, the J call TRBJ2-5; D is ambiguous. CDR1 and CDR2 (germline): MNHEY, SVGAGI. This CDR3 is 12 amino acids long. V gave up 0 bases and J gave up 5 bases, with 4 bases separating them. The CDR3 is CASSYSRETQYF. In nucleotides, the CDR3 is TGTGCCAGCAGTTACTCGCGGGAGACCCAGTACTTC.

This clone was picked up many times. The V and J genes are TRBV5-1 and TRBJ1-1; no firm D call. The germline V gene has CDR1 SGHRS and CDR2 YFSETQ. Trimming took 2 bases from V and 0 from J, leaving 14 bases between them. CDR3 length: 16 amino acids. CDR3 bases: TGCGCCAGCAGCTTAAACTCAGGAAACATGAACACTGAAGCTTTCTTT. Protein sequence: CASSLNSGNMNTEAFF.

The chain uses TRBV5-4 and TRBJ2-7; TRBD2 agrees at 11 bases. The CDR3 spans 17 residues. The V segment lost 3 bases and the J segment 0 bases; nucleotides outside the gene matches: 8. The germline V gene encodes CDR1 SGHNT and CDR2 YYREEE (reference sequence). CDR3 coding DNA: TGTGCCAGCAGCTGGGGCTTAGCGGGAGGGAACTCCTACGAGCAGTACTTC. Protein sequence: CASSWGLAGGNSYEQYF.

This CDR3 reads CASSPRLSGWETQYF. The CDR3 nucleotides are TGTGCCAGCAGCCCTAGACTCTCCGGGTGGGAGACCCAGTACTTC. The V and J genes are TRBV5-4 and TRBJ2-5, with unresolved D. CDR1 SGHNT and CDR2 YYREEE come from the germline V gene (reference sequence). V lost 4 bases and J 5 bases, leaving 18 bases between the germline ends. This CDR3 region has 15 residues.

The table lists this clone with a count of one. The chain couples TRBV4-2 to TRBJ2-7, with 8 bases that match TRBD1. The CDR3 runs to 17 residues. Per germline, CDR1 LGHNA and CDR2 YNFKEQ. Trimming removed 1 base from V and 3 bases from J; junction bases left unmatched: 11. As DNA, the CDR3 is TGTGCCAGCAGCCAAGCCTACGACAGGGGACTCCACTACGAGCAGTACTTC. This translates into CASSQAYDRGLHYEQYF.

The CDR3: CASSGDLGGEKLFF. CDR3 sequence (DNA): TGTGCCAGCAGTGGGGACCTAGGGGGTGAAAAACTGTTTTTT. The V call is TRBV2, the J call TRBJ1-4; tentative D call: TRBD1 (6 bases). V lost 4 bases and J 7 bases, leaving 13 bases between the germline ends. From germline, CDR1 is SNHLY and CDR2 FYNNEI. This CDR3 is 14 amino acids long.

The chain links TRBV9 to TRBJ2-1; 14 nucleotides agree with TRBD2. Germline V CDR1 and CDR2: SGDLS, YYNGEE. The V segment lost 3 bases and the J segment 8 bases; nucleotides outside the gene matches: 1. The CDR3 loop spans 14 amino acids. The CDR3 is CASSGTSGRYEQFF. The DNA of the CDR3 is TGTGCCAGCAGCGGGACTAGCGGGAGGTATGAGCAGTTCTTC.

The chain is built from TRBV5-1 and TRBJ2-7, with 9 bases identical to TRBD1. The trim removed 2 bases at V and 3 bases at J, leaving 3 bases unmatched. Germline V CDR1 and CDR2: SGHRS, YFSETQ. The CDR3 length is 14 residues. The CDR3, as DNA: TGCGCCAGCAGCTTCCGGGACAGGGACTACGAGCAGTACTTC. Translation gives CASSFRDRDYEQYF.

J is TRBJ1-2 and V is TRBV6-5; unclear D gene. The CDR3 has 13 amino acids. Germline CDR1 reads MNHEY; CDR2 reads SVGAGI. V lost 0 bases to trimming and J lost 8 bases, with 10 bases between them. The CDR3 DNA reads as TGTGCCAGCAGTTACTCGAGGGAGAGCGGCTACACCTTC. Translating gives CASSYSRESGYTF.

This clone was seen more than once but under ten times. The V and J genes are TRBV7-2 and TRBJ1-2, with 8 bases aligning to TRBD1. V lost 2 bases, J lost 7 bases, and 9 bases stayed unmatched. The CDR3 runs to 15 residues. Germline CDR1 is SGHTA and CDR2 is FQGNSA. CDR3 sequence (DNA): TGTGCCAGCAGCTTATCCGCTACAGGGGGACTTGGCTACACCTTC. It yields the protein CASSLSATGGLGYTF.